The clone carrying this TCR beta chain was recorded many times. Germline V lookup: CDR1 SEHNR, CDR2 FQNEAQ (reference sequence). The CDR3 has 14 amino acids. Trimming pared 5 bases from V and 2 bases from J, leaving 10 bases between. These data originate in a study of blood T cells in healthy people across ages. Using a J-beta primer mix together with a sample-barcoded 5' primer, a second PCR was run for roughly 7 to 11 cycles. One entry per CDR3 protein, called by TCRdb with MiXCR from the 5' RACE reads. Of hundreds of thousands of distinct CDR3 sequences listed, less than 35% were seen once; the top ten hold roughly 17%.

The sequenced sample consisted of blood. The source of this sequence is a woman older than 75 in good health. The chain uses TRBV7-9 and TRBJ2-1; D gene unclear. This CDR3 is CASSPLQTYNEQFF. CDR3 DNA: TGTGCCAGCAGCCCACTTCAGACCTACAATGAGCAGTTCTTC.